These 25 T cell receptor beta chains were all obtained from the same sample, sequenced in a study of T cell clonality in common variable immunodeficiency. Clones were read by immunoSEQ multiplex PCR, and TCRdb kept only the in-frame ones, dropping some. This repertoire holds around 30,000 clones, and none appear only once. The sample comprised peripheral blood mononuclear cells. These receptors were obtained from a person between 18 and 70 years old in good health.

This clone showed up many times. The missing CDR3 end, 3 residues past where the read stops, is filled in from the germline J gene. This chain uses TRBV5-1 with TRBJ2-6; 8 bases agree with TRBD1. The germline gives CDR1 SGHRS, CDR2 YFSETQ. CDR3 length: 16 residues. Losses at the gene ends were 7 bases for V and 0 bases for J; bases not matched to a gene: 6. This chain's CDR3 is CASCKGQVSGANVLTF. The CDR3 bases that were read are TGCGCCAGCTGTAAGGGACAGGTCTCTGGGGCCAACGTC.

This clone has ten or more counts. CDR3 bases read: TGCAGTGCTAGAGATTGGCAGGTGGCAGATACG. This encodes CSARDWQVADT. The CDR3 in full is CSARDWQVADTQYF. The chain carries TRBV20-1 and TRBJ2-3; no firm D call. The read finishes 3 residues shy of the CDR3 end, and the germline J gene is used to complete it. The CDR3 is made up of 14 amino acids. V lost 0 bases, J lost 4 bases, and 11 bases lay in between. The germline V gene encodes CDR1 DFQATT and CDR2 SNEGSKA (reference sequence).

This clone was counted ten times or more. Read coverage stops 3 residues before the CDR3 terminus; the germline J gene supplies the remainder. The chain carries TRBV7-3 and TRBJ2-2; D ambiguous. This CDR3 region has 15 residues. The germline V gene encodes CDR1 SGHTA and CDR2 FQGTGA. CDR3 DNA, as far as it was read: TGTGCCAGCAGCCCAAAGGGTCAGGCAAATTCACCG. Translating it yields CASSPKGQANSP. The full CDR3 protein reads CASSPKGQANSPLFF.

This clone was counted ten times or more. CDR3 DNA, as far as it was read: TGTGCCAGTAGTATAAGGAGCGGGGCCTCCACCGGGGAG. This gives the protein CASSIRSGASTGE. The full-length CDR3 reads as CASSIRSGASTGELFF. The rearrangement uses TRBV19 and TRBJ2-2, with 7 bases that match TRBD2. From the germline J gene comes the end of the CDR3, since the read stops 3 residues before it. This CDR3 is 16 amino acids long. Per the germline V gene, CDR1 is LNHDA and CDR2 is SQIVND (reference sequence). Losses at the gene ends were 2 bases for V and 4 bases for J; bases not matched to a gene: 7.

This clone appeared many times. The read halts 3 residues ahead of the CDR3 end, with the missing end drawn from the germline J gene. The chain combines TRBV20-1 with TRBJ2-3; perhaps TRBD2 as D (5 bases). The germline CDR1 and CDR2 sequences are DFQATT and SNEGSKA (reference sequence). V dropped 5 bases and J dropped 6 bases, with 21 bases sitting between them. CDR3 size: 15 residues. The part of the CDR3 DNA that was read is TGCAGTGCTTTAGGCGACTATGGGCCTTTGGATACG. Translation gives CSALGDYGPLDT. The CDR3 in full is CSALGDYGPLDTQYF.

This clone was seen many times. With the read ending 3 residues before the CDR3 end, the germline J gene is used to fill in that end. The genes are TRBV20-1 and TRBJ2-1; TRBD2 aligns across 8 bases. Germline-derived CDR1 and CDR2 are DFQATT and SNEGSKA (reference sequence). This CDR3 spans 15 amino acids. J gave up 4 bases and V 3 bases, and 8 bases lay outside the gene matches. The sequenced CDR3 bases are TGCAGTGCTAGGGAGAGCGGGAGTGGGTACAATGAG. This sequence encodes CSARESGSGYNE. The complete CDR3 reads CSARESGSGYNEQFF.

This clone has a count of ten or more. CDR3 region: CASSLGGRNTEAFF. CDR3 DNA (partial): TGTGCCAGCAGCTTGGGCGGAAGAAACACTGAA. The V call is TRBV5-4, the J call TRBJ1-1; D ambiguous. Coverage ceases 3 residues before the CDR3 finishes, and the germline J gene fills in the end. The CDR3 runs 14 residues. Per germline, CDR1 SGHNT and CDR2 YYREEE (reference sequence). Trimming removed 0 bases at V and 2 bases at J, with 8 bases between.

This clone occurred many times. The read gets to within 3 residues of the CDR3 end, and the germline J gene fills in the rest. The chain has TRBV18 and TRBJ1-1, with TRBD1 identical over 10 bases. The ends lost 6 bases at V and 0 bases at J; junction bases unmatched: 10. The germline CDR1 and CDR2 sequences are KGHSH and LQKENI. The CDR3 is 17 amino acids. CDR3 sequence reads: CASSSRTGGVVNTEAFF. CDR3 bases read: TGTGCCAGCTCCTCCCGGACAGGGGGTGTGGTGAACACTGAA.

This clone showed up many times. With the read ending 3 residues before the CDR3 end, the germline J gene is used to fill in that end. The chain couples TRBV14 to TRBJ2-1; 7 bases line up with TRBD1. From germline, CDR1 is SGHDN and CDR2 FVKESK. J lost 3 bases, V lost 3 bases, and 5 bases had no gene match. The CDR3 contains 15 residues. CDR3 in amino acids: CASSHLRTGYNEQFF. CDR3 bases read: TGTGCCAGCAGCCACCTACGGACAGGCTACAATGAG.

Comments on this clone: This may be a read error, as it is one base from a much larger clone. The CDR3 extends 3 residues past the end of the read, so its final part is completed from the germline J gene. The chain has TRBV7-6 and TRBJ2-3, with D unresolved. The CDR3 extends over 14 amino acids. CDR1 is SGHVS and CDR2 is FNYEAQ in the germline V gene. Partial CDR3 DNA: TGTGCCAGCAGCTTGGGCCCCTTCAATCAGCCG. This encodes CASSLGPFNQP. The whole CDR3 protein reads CASSLGPFNQPQYF.

With respect to this clone: The missing CDR3 end, 3 residues past where the read stops, is filled in from the germline J gene. V gene TRBV7-9 combines with J gene TRBJ1-2, with TRBD1 matching over 7 bases. Germline assignment: CDR1 SEHNR and CDR2 FQNEAQ (reference sequence). This CDR3 comprises 13 residues. CDR3 DNA (partial): TGTGCCAGCAGCTTAGAGACAGGGTACGAC. This translates into CASSLETGYD. The full CDR3 protein is CASSLETGYDYTF. Together with reference TRBV7-9 and TRBJ1-2, the CDR3 gives the full variable domain: DTGVSQNPRHKITKRGQNVTFRCDPISEHNRLYWYRQTLGQGPEFLTYFQNEAQLEKSRLLSDRFSAERPKGSFSTLEIQRTEQGDSAMYLCASSLETGYDYTFGSGTRLTVV.

This clone was counted ten times or more. Incomplete CDR3 DNA: TGTGCCTGGGGACCCAGGCGTGTGGACAGGGTCCTTTCCGGGGAG. Amino acid sequence: CAWGPRRVDRVLSGE. In full, the CDR3 reads CAWGPRRVDRVLSGELFF. V and J are TRBV30 and TRBJ2-2, with 8 bases matching TRBD1. The CDR3 extends 3 residues past the end of the read, so its final part is completed from the germline J gene. CDR1 is GTSNPN, CDR2 SVGIG, per germline (reference sequence). The CDR3 consists of 18 residues. The V segment lost 5 bases and the J segment 6 bases; nucleotides outside the gene matches: 20.

This clone was found many times. The sequenced fragment ends 3 residues before the CDR3 boundary, so the rest is inferred from the germline J gene. The chain carries TRBV12-3 or TRBV12-4 and TRBJ2-2; D is perhaps TRBD2 (6 bases). This CDR3 region has 15 residues. V was pared by 3 bases and J by 5 bases, with 13 bases between. CDR3 loop: CASSLFGGGTGELFF. The CDR3 bases that were read are TGTGCCAGCAGTTTGTTCGGGGGTGGGACCGGGGAG.

This clone was recorded at least ten times. CDR3 sequence: CSAYPSGQETQYF. The DNA read from the CDR3 is TGCAGTGCGTATCCTAGCGGCCAAGAGACG. The chain has TRBV20-1 and TRBJ2-3; 7 bases are a match to TRBD2. The CDR3 end lies 3 residues beyond the end of the read and is filled in from the germline J gene. CDR1 DFQATT and CDR2 SNEGSKA come from the germline V gene (reference sequence). This CDR3 is 13 amino acids long.

The table lists this clone with many counts. With the read ending 3 residues before the CDR3 end, the germline J gene is used to fill in that end. This chain joins TRBV6-2 or TRBV6-3 and TRBJ1-2, with D uncertain. Trimming took 0 bases from V and 6 from J, leaving 8 bases between them. The CDR3 has 13 amino acids. Germline-derived CDR1 and CDR2 are MNHEY and SVGEGT. The CDR3 protein is CASSYSRRDGYTF. Partial CDR3 DNA: TGTGCCAGCAGTTACTCGAGGAGGGATGGC.

This clone was detected many times. The sequenced fragment ends 3 residues before the CDR3 boundary, so the rest is inferred from the germline J gene. The gene calls are TRBV19 and TRBJ1-1, with a weak D call TRBD1 (6 bases). Between the trimmed V and J ends, which lost 9 bases and 0 bases, there was a span of 11 bases. The germline gives CDR1 LNHDA, CDR2 SQIVND (reference sequence). CDR3 size: 13 residues. The covered CDR3 bases are TGTGCCAGCTGGGGGCAATTGAACACTGAA. Translation: CASWGQLNTE. The full CDR3 reads CASWGQLNTEAFF.

This clone was found many times. Here the CDR3 reads CASSPPPGAGELFF. CDR3 bases read: TGTGCCAGCAGCCCCCCCCCGGGGGCCGGGGAG. This chain connects TRBV7-2 to TRBJ2-2; possibly TRBD2 for D (6 bases). The sequenced fragment ends 3 residues before the CDR3 boundary, so the rest is inferred from the germline J gene. The CDR3 extends over 14 amino acids. Germline V gene data show CDR1 as SGHTA and CDR2 as FQGNSA. Deletions cut 5 bases from V and 6 bases from J, with 13 bases between.

This clone was recorded many times. The read terminates 3 residues before the CDR3 end, so the remaining end is supplied by the germline J gene. This chain joins TRBV5-6 and TRBJ1-4; 7 bases align to TRBD1. Germline V gene data show CDR1 as SGHDT and CDR2 as YYEEEE. This CDR3 has 14 residues. Trimming at V came to 3 bases and at J to 6 bases, leaving 5 bases not matched to a gene. CDR3 amino acids: CASSSDRRDEKLFF. The sequenced CDR3 bases are TGTGCCAGCAGCTCGGACAGGAGGGATGAAAAA.

In its sample, this clone was seen many times. From the germline J gene comes the end of the CDR3, since the read stops 3 residues before it. This chain connects TRBV14 to TRBJ2-7; D unclear. V lost 3 bases and J lost 1, with 13 bases in between. This CDR3 is built from 15 residues. The germline gives CDR1 SGHDN, CDR2 FVKESK. CDR3: CASSQAGSRSYEQYF. The sequenced CDR3 bases are TGTGCCAGCAGCCAGGCTGGATCTAGGTCCTACGAG. Filled out from reference TRBV14 and TRBJ2-7, the complete variable domain reads EAGVTQFPSHSVIEKGQTVTLRCDPISGHDNLYWYRRVMGKEIKFLLHFVKESKQDESGMPNNRFLAERTGGTYSTLKVQPAELEDSGVYFCASSQAGSRSYEQYFGPGTRLTVT.

This clone has only a few counts. The read comes to an end 3 residues before the CDR3 does, leaving the germline J gene to fill in the end. V gene TRBV30 combines with J gene TRBJ1-2; TRBD1 matches at 7 bases. Looked up from germline, CDR1 is GTSNPN and CDR2 is SVGIG (reference sequence). CDR3 length: 14 residues. The sequenced CDR3 bases are TGTGCCTGGAGTGTAGGAAGGGGGCTCTACGAC. Translated: CAWSVGRGLYD. Given in full, the CDR3 is CAWSVGRGLYDYTF.

This clone was found many times. The CDR3 extends 3 residues past the end of the read, so its final part is completed from the germline J gene. This chain connects TRBV29-1 to TRBJ1-4, with TRBD1 matching over 7 bases. The CDR3 runs to 13 residues. V trimming: 3 bases; J trimming: 6 bases; junction bases outside the gene matches: 4. Germline V gene data show CDR1 as SQVTM and CDR2 as ANQGSEA. The sequenced CDR3 bases are TGCAGCGTTGAGACAGGGTTAGATGAAAAA. It is translated as CSVETGLDEK. The entire CDR3 reads CSVETGLDEKLFF.

This clone was detected many times. One end of the junction is discordant with germline, which a read error may explain. The read gets to within 3 residues of the CDR3 end, and the germline J gene fills in the rest. The genes are TRBV4-2 and TRBJ1-1, with 7 bases fitting TRBD1. This CDR3 contains 15 residues. Germline loops: CDR1 LGHNA, CDR2 YNFKEQ. CDR3 bases read: TGCGCCAGCAGCCAAGAGACAGGGATGAGCACTGAA. This sequence encodes CASSQETGMSTE. The whole CDR3 sequence reads CASSQETGMSTEAFF.

This clone was counted only a few times. Coverage ceases 3 residues before the CDR3 finishes, and the germline J gene fills in the end. This chain joins TRBV18 and TRBJ2-4; D tentatively fits TRBD1 or TRBD2 (5 bases each). Germline V gives CDR1 KGHSH, CDR2 LQKENI. The CDR3 totals 12 residues. The sequenced part of the CDR3 DNA is TGTGCCAGCTCACCCGACAGTGGAGGT. This encodes CASSPDSGG. The full CDR3 protein reads CASSPDSGGQYF. Based on the CDR3 plus reference TRBV18 and TRBJ2-4, the full variable domain is NAGVMQNPRHLVRRRGQEARLRCSPMKGHSHVYWYRQLPEEGLKFMVYLQKENIIDESGMPKERFSAEFPKEGPSILRIQQVVRGDSAAYFCASSPDSGGQYFGAGTRLSVL.

This clone was seen repeatedly, ten times or more. The observed sequence ends 3 residues before the CDR3 terminus, with the missing tail filled in from the germline J gene. J is TRBJ1-5 and V is TRBV5-8; a possible D gene is TRBD1 (5 bases). This CDR3 region has 15 residues. The germline V gene has CDR1 SGHTS and CDR2 YDEGEE. Trimming took off 6 bases at V and 4 bases at J, with 17 bases between the two ends. The DNA read from the CDR3 is TGTGCCAGCACAAAGGGACTAGTCGTAAATCAGCCC. Translation gives CASTKGLVVNQP. The full CDR3 protein reads CASTKGLVVNQPQHF.

At least ten counts were recorded for this clone. The read ends 3 residues before the CDR3 terminus; that terminus is restored from the germline J gene. The chain recombines TRBV2 with TRBJ2-3; TRBD1 matches at 9 bases. Germline values: CDR1 SNHLY, CDR2 FYNNEI. The J segment lost 5 bases and the V segment lost 8 bases, leaving 8 bases of the junction unmatched. This CDR3 spans 14 amino acids. The CDR3 loop reads CASAGTGSRDTQYF. The sequenced CDR3 bases are TGTGCCAGCGCCGGGACAGGGTCGCGAGATACG.